This T cell receptor (beta chain) appears in the sequencing data of a study of blood T cells in healthy people across ages. General study points: The long-lived group displayed more naive CD4+ cells, plus higher diversity, than the aged donors did.

Germline-derived CDR1 and CDR2 are SGHTA and FQGNSA. The CDR3 extends over 15 amino acids. The junction had 8 bases not matched to a gene; V was cut back by 4 bases and J by 4 bases. It was with a sample-barcoded 5' primer and a J-beta primer mix that a second PCR of roughly 7 to 11 cycles was run. Each CDR3 protein gets one entry after TCRdb re-called the 5' RACE reads with MiXCR. The sample has 700,000 to 950,000 distinct CDR3 sequences; roughly two fifths are singletons. In its sample, this clonotype was seen a few times. Its antigen is undetermined. Specimen: blood. J is TRBJ1-2 and V is TRBV7-2; 8 nucleotides agree with TRBD1. This clonotype was sampled from an older woman in good health. The CDR3: CASSSRTGQLYGYTF. DNA for the CDR3: TGTGCCAGCAGCTCCCGGACAGGGCAACTCTATGGCTACACCTTC. The full variable domain, in which reference TRBV7-2 and TRBJ1-2 provide the parts outside the CDR3, is GAGVSQSPSNKVTEKGKDVELRCDPISGHTALYWYRQSLGQGLEFLIYFQGNSAPDKSGLPSDRFSAERTGGSVSTLTIQRTQQEDSAVYLCASSSRTGQLYGYTFGSGTRLTVV.